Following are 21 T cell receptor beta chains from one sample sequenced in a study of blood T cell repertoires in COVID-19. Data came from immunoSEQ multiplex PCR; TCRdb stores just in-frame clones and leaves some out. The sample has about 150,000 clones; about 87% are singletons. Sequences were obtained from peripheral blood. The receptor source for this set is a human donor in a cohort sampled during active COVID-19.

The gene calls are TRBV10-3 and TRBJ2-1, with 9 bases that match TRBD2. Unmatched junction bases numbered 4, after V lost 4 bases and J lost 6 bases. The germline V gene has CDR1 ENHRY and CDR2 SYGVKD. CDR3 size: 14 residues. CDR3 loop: CAISVLAGSNEQFF. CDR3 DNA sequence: TGTGCCATCAGTGTACTAGCGGGCTCCAATGAGCAGTTCTTC.

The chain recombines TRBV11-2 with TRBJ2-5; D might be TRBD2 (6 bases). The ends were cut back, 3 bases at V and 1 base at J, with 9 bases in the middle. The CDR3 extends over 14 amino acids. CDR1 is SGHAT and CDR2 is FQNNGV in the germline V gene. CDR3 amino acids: CASSFVGGQETQYF. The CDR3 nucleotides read TGTGCCAGCAGCTTTGTCGGGGGCCAAGAGACCCAGTACTTC.

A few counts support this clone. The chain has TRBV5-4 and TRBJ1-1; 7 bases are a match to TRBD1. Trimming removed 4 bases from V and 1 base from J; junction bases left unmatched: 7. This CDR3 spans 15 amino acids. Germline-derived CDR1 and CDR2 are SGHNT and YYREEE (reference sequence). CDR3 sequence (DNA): TGTGCCAGCAGCCCGGGGGGGACAGAGAACACTGAAGCTTTCTTT. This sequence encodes CASSPGGTENTEAFF.

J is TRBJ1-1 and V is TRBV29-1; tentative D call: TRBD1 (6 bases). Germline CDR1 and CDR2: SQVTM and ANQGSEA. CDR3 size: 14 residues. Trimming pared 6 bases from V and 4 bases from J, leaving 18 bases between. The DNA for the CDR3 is TGCAGCGTAGTACGGGGGGCGGTTGGCACTGAAGCTTTCTTT. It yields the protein CSVVRGAVGTEAFF.

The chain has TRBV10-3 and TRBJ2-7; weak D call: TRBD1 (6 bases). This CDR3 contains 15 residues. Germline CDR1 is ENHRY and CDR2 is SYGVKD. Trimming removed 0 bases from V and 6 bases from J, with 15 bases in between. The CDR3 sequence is CAISESAGATREQYF. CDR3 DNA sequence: TGTGCCATCAGTGAGTCGGCAGGGGCCACGCGCGAGCAGTACTTC.

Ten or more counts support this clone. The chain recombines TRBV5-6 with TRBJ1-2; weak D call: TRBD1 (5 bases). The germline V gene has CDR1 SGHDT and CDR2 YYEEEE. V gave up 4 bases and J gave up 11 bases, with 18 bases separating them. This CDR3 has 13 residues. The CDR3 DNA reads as TGTGCCAGCAGCCTTGTAGGGGCCCTTGGTTACACCTTC. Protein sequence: CASSLVGALGYTF.

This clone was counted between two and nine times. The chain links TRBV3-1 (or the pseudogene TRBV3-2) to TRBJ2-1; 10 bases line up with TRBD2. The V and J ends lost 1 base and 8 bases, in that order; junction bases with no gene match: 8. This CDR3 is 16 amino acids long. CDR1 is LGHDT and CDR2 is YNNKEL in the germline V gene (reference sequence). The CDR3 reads CASSQVAGGHYDEQFF. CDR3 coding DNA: TGTGCCAGCAGCCAAGTAGCGGGGGGCCATTATGATGAGCAGTTCTTC.

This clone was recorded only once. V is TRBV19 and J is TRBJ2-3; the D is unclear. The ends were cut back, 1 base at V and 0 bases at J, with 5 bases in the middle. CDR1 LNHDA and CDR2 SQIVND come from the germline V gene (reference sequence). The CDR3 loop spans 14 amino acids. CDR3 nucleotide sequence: TGTGCCAGTAGTATAGTTCCTAGCACAGATACGCAGTATTTT. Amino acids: CASSIVPSTDTQYF.

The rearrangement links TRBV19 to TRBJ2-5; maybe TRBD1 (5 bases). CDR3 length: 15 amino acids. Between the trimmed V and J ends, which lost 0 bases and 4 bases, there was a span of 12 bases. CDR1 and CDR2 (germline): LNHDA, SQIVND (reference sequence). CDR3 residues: CASSIDRDRIETQYF. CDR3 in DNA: TGTGCCAGTAGTATAGATCGAGACAGAATAGAGACCCAGTACTTC.

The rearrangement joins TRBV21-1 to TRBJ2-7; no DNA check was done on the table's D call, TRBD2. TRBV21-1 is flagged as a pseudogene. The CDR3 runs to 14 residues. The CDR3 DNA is TGTGCCAGCAGCAAAGATGTCGGCTCCTACGAGCAGTACGTC. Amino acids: CASSKDVGSYEQYV.

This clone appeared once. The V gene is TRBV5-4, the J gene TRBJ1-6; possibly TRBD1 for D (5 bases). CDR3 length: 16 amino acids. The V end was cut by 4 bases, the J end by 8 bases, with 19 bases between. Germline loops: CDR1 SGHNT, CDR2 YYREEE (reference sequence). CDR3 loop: CASSHAGGGRDSPLHF. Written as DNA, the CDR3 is TGTGCCAGCAGCCACGCCGGGGGAGGGCGGGATTCACCCCTCCACTTT.

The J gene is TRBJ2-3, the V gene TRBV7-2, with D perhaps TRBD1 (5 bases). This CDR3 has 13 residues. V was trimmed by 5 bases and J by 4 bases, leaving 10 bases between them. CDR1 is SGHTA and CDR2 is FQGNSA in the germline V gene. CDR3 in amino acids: CASSTQGADTQYF. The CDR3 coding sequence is TGTGCCAGCAGCACTCAGGGTGCAGATACGCAGTATTTT.

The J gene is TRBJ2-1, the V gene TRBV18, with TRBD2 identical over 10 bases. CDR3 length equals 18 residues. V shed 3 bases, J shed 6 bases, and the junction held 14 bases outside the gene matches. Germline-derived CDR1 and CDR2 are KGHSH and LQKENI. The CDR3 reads CASSPIRTSGGATNEQFF. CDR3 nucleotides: TGTGCCAGCTCACCGATAAGGACCAGCGGGGGGGCGACCAATGAGCAGTTCTTC. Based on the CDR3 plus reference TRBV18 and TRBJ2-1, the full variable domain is NAGVMQNPRHLVRRRGQEARLRCSPMKGHSHVYWYRQLPEEGLKFMVYLQKENIIDESGMPKERFSAEFPKEGPSILRIQQVVRGDSAAYFCASSPIRTSGGATNEQFFGPGTRLTVL.

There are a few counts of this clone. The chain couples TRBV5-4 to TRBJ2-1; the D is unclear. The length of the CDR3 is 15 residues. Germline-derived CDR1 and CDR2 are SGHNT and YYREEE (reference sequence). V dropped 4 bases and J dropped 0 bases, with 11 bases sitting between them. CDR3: CASSLGGTSYNEQFF. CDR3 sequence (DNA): TGTGCCAGCAGCCTAGGTGGAACCTCCTACAATGAGCAGTTCTTC.

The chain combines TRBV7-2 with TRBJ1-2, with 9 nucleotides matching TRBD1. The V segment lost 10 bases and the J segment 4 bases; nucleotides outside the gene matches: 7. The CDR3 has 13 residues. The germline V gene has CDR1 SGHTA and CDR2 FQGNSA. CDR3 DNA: TGTGCCACGGGACAGGGTTCCTTCTATGGCTACACCTTC. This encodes CATGQGSFYGYTF.

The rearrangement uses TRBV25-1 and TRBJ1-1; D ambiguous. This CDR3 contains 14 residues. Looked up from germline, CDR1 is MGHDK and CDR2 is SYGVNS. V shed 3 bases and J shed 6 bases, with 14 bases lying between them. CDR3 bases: TGTGCCAGCAGTGAGGGCGGGGTGATCGCTGAAGCTTTCTTT. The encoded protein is CASSEGGVIAEAFF.

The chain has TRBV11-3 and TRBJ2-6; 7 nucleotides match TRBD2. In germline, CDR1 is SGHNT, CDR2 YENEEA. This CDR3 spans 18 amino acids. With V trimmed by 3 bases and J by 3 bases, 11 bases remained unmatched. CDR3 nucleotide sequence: TGTGCCAGCAGCTTCCAGAGGGAGGGCCTCGGTGGGGCCAACGTCCTGACTTTC. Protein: CASSFQREGLGGANVLTF.

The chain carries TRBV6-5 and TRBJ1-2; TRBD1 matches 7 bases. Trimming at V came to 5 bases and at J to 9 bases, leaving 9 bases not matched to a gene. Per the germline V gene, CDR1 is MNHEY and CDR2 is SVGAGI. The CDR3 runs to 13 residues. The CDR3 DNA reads TGTGCCAGCAGTCAGACAGGGAATCATCGCTACACCTTC. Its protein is CASSQTGNHRYTF.

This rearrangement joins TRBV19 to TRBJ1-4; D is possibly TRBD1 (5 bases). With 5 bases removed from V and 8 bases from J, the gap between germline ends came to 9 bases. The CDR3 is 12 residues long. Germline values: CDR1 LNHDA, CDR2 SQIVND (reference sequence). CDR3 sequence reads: CASSRGGEKLFF. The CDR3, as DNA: TGTGCCAGTAGTCGGGGGGGGGAAAAACTGTTTTTT. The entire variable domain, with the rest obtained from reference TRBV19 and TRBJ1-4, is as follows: DGGITQSPKYLFRKEGQNVTLSCEQNLNHDAMYWYRQDPGQGLRLIYYSQIVNDFQKGDIAEGYSVSREKKESFPLTVTSAQKNPTAFYLCASSRGGEKLFFGSGTQLSVL.

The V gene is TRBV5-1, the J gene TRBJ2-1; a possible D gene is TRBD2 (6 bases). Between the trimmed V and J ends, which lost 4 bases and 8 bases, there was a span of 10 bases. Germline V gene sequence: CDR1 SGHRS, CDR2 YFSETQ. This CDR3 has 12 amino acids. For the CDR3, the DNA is TGCGCCAGCAGCGGCACTAGCTATGAGCAGTTCTTC. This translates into CASSGTSYEQFF.

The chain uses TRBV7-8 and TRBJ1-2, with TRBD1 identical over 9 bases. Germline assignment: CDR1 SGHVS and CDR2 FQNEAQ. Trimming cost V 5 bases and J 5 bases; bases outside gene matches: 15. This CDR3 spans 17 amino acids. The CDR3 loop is CASSPTQRQGQGYGYTF. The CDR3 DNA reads TGTGCCAGCAGCCCAACGCAACGTCAAGGACAGGGGTATGGCTACACCTTC.